These T cell receptor beta chains were read from a single sample in a study of blood T cell repertoires in COVID-19. Clones were read by immunoSEQ multiplex PCR, and TCRdb kept only the in-frame ones, dropping some. The sample lists 25,000 or so clones; approximately 80% were seen once. The sequenced material came from peripheral blood. The receptors originated from a human donor in a cohort sampled during active COVID-19. Both conserved end residues are part of each CDR3. The order of the fields is V gene, D gene, J gene, clone size, CDR3 DNA, CDR3 protein. The D gene is left open where the match is weak. Clone size is stated in some rows and not others, as once, few, many or a class when expanded.

V gene: TRBV5-1; D gene: TRBD2; J gene: TRBJ2-5; clone size: .; CDR3 DNA: TGCGCCAGCAGCTTGTTAGCGGGAGGGCGAGAGACCCAGTACTTC; CDR3 protein: CASSLLAGGRETQYF
V gene: TRBV6-5; D gene: TRBD1; J gene: TRBJ2-7; clone size: .; CDR3 DNA: TGTGCCAGCGGGACAGGGCGATACGAGCAGTACTTC; CDR3 protein: CASGTGRYEQYF
V gene: TRBV5-1; D gene: TRBD1; J gene: TRBJ1-2; clone size: .; CDR3 DNA: TGCGCCAGCAGCAGGACAGGGACTAACTATGGCTACACCTTC; CDR3 protein: CASSRTGTNYGYTF
V gene: TRBV6-5; D gene: .; J gene: TRBJ1-2; clone size: .; CDR3 DNA: TGTGCCAGCAGTCACTGGGGGAGGGGCAATAACTATGGCTACACCTTC; CDR3 protein: CASSHWGRGNNYGYTF
V gene: TRBV7-3; D gene: .; J gene: TRBJ1-6; clone size: .; CDR3 DNA: TGTGCCAGCAGCTTACAGGCTGGCTCACCCCTCCACTTT; CDR3 protein: CASSLQAGSPLHF
V gene: TRBV7-2; D gene: TRBD2; J gene: TRBJ2-7; clone size: .; CDR3 DNA: TGTGCCAGCAGCTTGGACGCGGGGGAGGGCTACGAGCAGTACTTC; CDR3 protein: CASSLDAGEGYEQYF
V gene: TRBV12-5; D gene: .; J gene: TRBJ1-1; clone size: .; CDR3 DNA: TGTGCTAGTGTTCAGGACACTGAAGCTTTCTTT; CDR3 protein: CASVQDTEAFF
V gene: TRBV5-6; D gene: TRBD1; J gene: TRBJ1-5; clone size: .; CDR3 DNA: TGTGCCAGCAGCCTTCGTGGACAGGGCCGGCCCCAGCATTTT; CDR3 protein: CASSLRGQGRPQHF
V gene: TRBV5-1; D gene: .; J gene: TRBJ1-5; clone size: .; CDR3 DNA: TGCGCCAGCAGCTTGGCACAGGGCCAGCCCCAGCATTTT; CDR3 protein: CASSLAQGQPQHF
V gene: TRBV4-1; D gene: .; J gene: TRBJ1-1; clone size: .; CDR3 DNA: TGCGCCAGCAGCCACCTCCAGGGGACGGGGAACACTGAAGCTTTCTTT; CDR3 protein: CASSHLQGTGNTEAFF
V gene: TRBV12-3/TRBV12-4; D gene: .; J gene: TRBJ2-3; clone size: .; CDR3 DNA: TGTGCCAGCCTTAAGGAGCGTACGCAGTATTTT; CDR3 protein: CASLKERTQYF
V gene: TRBV6-2/TRBV6-3; D gene: TRBD1; J gene: TRBJ1-5; clone size: .; CDR3 DNA: TGTGCCAGCAGTTACTCCCGAGGCGGGACAGGGGATCAGCCCCAGCATTTT; CDR3 protein: CASSYSRGGTGDQPQHF
V gene: TRBV11-3; D gene: .; J gene: TRBJ1-1; clone size: .; CDR3 DNA: TGTGCCAGCAGCCCGGGCCGGGGAAACACTGAAGCTTTCTTT; CDR3 protein: CASSPGRGNTEAFF
V gene: TRBV27; D gene: TRBD2; J gene: TRBJ2-1; clone size: .; CDR3 DNA: TGTGCCAGCAGTTTAGGAGCGGGGGGGCCGGGTGAGCAGTTCTTC; CDR3 protein: CASSLGAGGPGEQFF
V gene: TRBV6-2/TRBV6-3; D gene: .; J gene: TRBJ1-1; clone size: .; CDR3 DNA: TGTGCCAGCAGCCGACTCACAGGGAACACTGAAGCTTTCTTT; CDR3 protein: CASSRLTGNTEAFF
V gene: TRBV6-6; D gene: .; J gene: TRBJ2-5; clone size: once; CDR3 DNA: TGTGCCAGCAGGCACGGACACCCGGAGACCCAGTACTTC; CDR3 protein: CASRHGHPETQYF
V gene: TRBV4-3; D gene: TRBD2; J gene: TRBJ2-5; clone size: .; CDR3 DNA: TGCGCCAGCAGCCTACGACTAGCGGGTACGACAATCCAAGAGACCCAGTACTTC; CDR3 protein: CASSLRLAGTTIQETQYF
V gene: TRBV7-3; D gene: TRBD2; J gene: TRBJ2-3; clone size: few; CDR3 DNA: TGTGCCAGCAGCTTAGCGGGAGGGACAGATACGCAGTATTTT; CDR3 protein: CASSLAGGTDTQYF
V gene: TRBV19; D gene: .; J gene: TRBJ1-2; clone size: .; CDR3 DNA: TGTGCCAGTAGTATAGCGGACAGAGAAGGCGGCTACACCTTC; CDR3 protein: CASSIADREGGYTF
V gene: TRBV18; D gene: TRBD1; J gene: TRBJ1-3; clone size: .; CDR3 DNA: TGTGCCAGCTCACCAGGGACAGGGGTCTCTGGAAACACCATATATTTT; CDR3 protein: CASSPGTGVSGNTIYF
V gene: TRBV18; D gene: .; J gene: TRBJ2-1; clone size: .; CDR3 DNA: TGTGCCAGCTCATCGACAGACAATGAGCAGTTCTTC; CDR3 protein: CASSSTDNEQFF
V gene: TRBV6-5; D gene: .; J gene: TRBJ2-5; clone size: .; CDR3 DNA: TGTGCCAGCAGTACGGGCAGGGAGGACCAGTACTTC; CDR3 protein: CASSTGREDQYF
V gene: TRBV30; D gene: .; J gene: TRBJ1-2; clone size: .; CDR3 DNA: TGTGCCTGGAGTGTCACAGGGATCAGGAATGGCTACACCTTC; CDR3 protein: CAWSVTGIRNGYTF
V gene: TRBV11-2; D gene: .; J gene: TRBJ1-2; clone size: .; CDR3 DNA: TGTGCCAGCAGCTTAGTGCGCGGCTCGGACTATGGCTACACCTTC; CDR3 protein: CASSLVRGSDYGYTF
V gene: TRBV11-2; D gene: TRBD2; J gene: TRBJ2-1; clone size: .; CDR3 DNA: TGTGCCAGCAGCCCCAGTTCTAGCGGGGGGGCCTACAATGAGCAGTTCTTC; CDR3 protein: CASSPSSSGGAYNEQFF